This T cell receptor beta chain was profiled in a study of T-cell reconstitution after alpha-beta-depleted transplantation in children. The library targeted TCRbeta and was prepared with unique molecular identifiers. MiXCR, applied by TCRdb to the PCR reads, yields one record per CDR3 protein. The sample records 90,000 to 100,000 distinct CDR3 sequences, more than 20% being singletons. In regard to this clonotype: Its antigen is not known.

Trimming shortened V by 5 bases and J by 3 bases, and 14 bases separated the two germline ends. This CDR3 comprises 15 residues. Germline CDR1 MDHEN, CDR2 SYDVKM. Study conclusions and caveats: Newly produced T cells mostly accounted for T-cell counts and diversity one year post-transplant. Surviving thymic progenitors and recipient T cells were the source of high TCRbeta diversity at day 60 in some patients. Reportedly, only several hundred clones from non-depleted graft cells drove alpha-beta T-cell counts at about two months.

The source material was PBMCs, sampled before TCRalphabeta/CD19-depleted stem cell transplant. The receptor's source is a boy younger than 10 with acute lymphoblastic leukemia, due to receive a stem cell transplant. V gene TRBV28 combines with J gene TRBJ2-4, with D perhaps being TRBD1 or TRBD2 (5 bases each). Here the CDR3 reads CASSGRGGGKNIQYF. The CDR3 nucleotides are TGTGCCAGCAGTGGCCGGGGCGGTGGCAAAAACATTCAGTACTTC.